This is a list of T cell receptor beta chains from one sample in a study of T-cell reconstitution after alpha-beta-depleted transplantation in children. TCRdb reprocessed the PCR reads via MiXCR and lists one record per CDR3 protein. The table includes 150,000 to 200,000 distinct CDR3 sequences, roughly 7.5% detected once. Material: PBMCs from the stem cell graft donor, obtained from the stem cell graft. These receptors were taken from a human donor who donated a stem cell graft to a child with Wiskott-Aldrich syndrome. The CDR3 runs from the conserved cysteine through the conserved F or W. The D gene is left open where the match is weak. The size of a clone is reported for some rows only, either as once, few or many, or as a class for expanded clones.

CDR3 DNA: TGTGCCACCAGCGACCAGGAAAAACTGTTTTTT; CDR3 protein: CATSDQEKLFF; clone size: few; J gene: TRBJ1-4; D gene: .; V gene: TRBV24-1
CDR3 DNA: TGTGCCAGCAGTCAGGGGGGCCGGAGCTCCTACGAGCAGTACTTC; CDR3 protein: CASSQGGRSSYEQYF; clone size: many; J gene: TRBJ2-7; D gene: .; V gene: TRBV12-3/TRBV12-4
CDR3 DNA: TGTGCCAGCTCACCAGATACGCAGTATTTT; CDR3 protein: CASSPDTQYF; clone size: many; J gene: TRBJ2-3; D gene: .; V gene: TRBV18
CDR3 DNA: TGCGCCAGCAGCAGCCCCACAGATACGCAGTATTTT; CDR3 protein: CASSSPTDTQYF; clone size: many; J gene: TRBJ2-3; D gene: .; V gene: TRBV5-1
CDR3 DNA: TGTGCCAGCAGCTATCCGGGACAGGTGGGAGAGACCCAGTACTTC; CDR3 protein: CASSYPGQVGETQYF; clone size: few; J gene: TRBJ2-5; D gene: TRBD1; V gene: TRBV7-9
CDR3 DNA: TGTGCCACCAGCAGAGAGGGCAGGCCTGGAAACACCATATATTTT; CDR3 protein: CATSREGRPGNTIYF; clone size: .; J gene: TRBJ1-3; D gene: .; V gene: TRBV15
CDR3 DNA: TGTGCCACCAGTGATACCAGGGGGCGAGCCTACGAGCAGTACTTC; CDR3 protein: CATSDTRGRAYEQYF; clone size: many; J gene: TRBJ2-7; D gene: TRBD1; V gene: TRBV24-1
CDR3 DNA: TGTGCCTGGAGTGGGAGCCCCACAAACACAGATACGCAGTATTTT; CDR3 protein: CAWSGSPTNTDTQYF; clone size: many; J gene: TRBJ2-3; D gene: .; V gene: TRBV30
CDR3 DNA: TGCAGTGCTAGAGAGCACCAACTACTCAATGAGCAGTTCTTC; CDR3 protein: CSAREHQLLNEQFF; clone size: many; J gene: TRBJ2-1; D gene: .; V gene: TRBV20-1
CDR3 DNA: TGCAGTGCTCCCCGGGGCGGGATTGAGCAGTTCTTC; CDR3 protein: CSAPRGGIEQFF; clone size: many; J gene: TRBJ2-1; D gene: .; V gene: TRBV20-1